The 17 T cell receptor beta chains listed next were all sequenced from one sample in a study of blood T cell repertoires in COVID-19. Data came from immunoSEQ multiplex PCR; TCRdb stores just in-frame clones and leaves some out. The sample lists tens of thousands of clones, about nine tenths occurring once. The source material was peripheral blood. The receptors shown here come from a human donor with active COVID-19. The donor label of this sample is uncertain.

The rearrangement links TRBV5-1 to TRBJ2-3, with 7 bases aligning to TRBD2. The germline V gene encodes CDR1 SGHRS and CDR2 YFSETQ. There are 16 residues in the CDR3. The ends lost 3 bases at V and 0 bases at J; junction bases unmatched: 7. CDR3 region: CASSWRGTTSTDTQYF. The CDR3 DNA reads TGCGCCAGCAGCTGGCGAGGGACTACAAGCACAGATACGCAGTATTTT.

This rearrangement joins TRBV29-1 to TRBJ2-1, with 7 nucleotides matching TRBD1. Trimming at V came to 6 bases and at J to 2 bases, leaving 4 bases not matched to a gene. From germline, CDR1 is SQVTM and CDR2 ANQGSEA. The CDR3 spans 13 residues. The DNA of the CDR3 is TGCAGCGTCGCCGGGACAGCCTACAATGAGCAGTTCTTC. Translated: CSVAGTAYNEQFF.

This rearrangement joins TRBV6-2 or TRBV6-3 to TRBJ2-7; 8 nucleotides line up with TRBD1. V trimming: 2 bases; J trimming: 1 base; junction bases outside the gene matches: 10. Germline V gene data show CDR1 as MNHEY and CDR2 as SVGEGT. This CDR3 has 17 residues. The CDR3 is CASSYPPPGQDSYEQYV. The CDR3 DNA reads TGTGCCAGCAGTTACCCCCCCCCGGGACAGGATTCCTACGAGCAGTACGTC.

The rearrangement joins TRBV7-9 to TRBJ2-2, with a possible D match to TRBD1 (5 bases). Germline CDR1 SEHNR, CDR2 FQNEAQ (reference sequence). CDR3 length: 17 amino acids. The V and J ends lost 2 bases and 1 base respectively, with 14 bases between them. The CDR3: CASSLPQGVGNTGELFF. The CDR3 DNA follows: TGTGCCAGCAGCTTACCGCAGGGTGTGGGGAACACCGGGGAGCTGTTTTTT.

The chain links TRBV18 to TRBJ2-3; TRBD1 matches at 7 bases. The ends lost 4 bases at V and 4 bases at J; junction bases unmatched: 2. Germline V gene data show CDR1 as KGHSH and CDR2 as LQKENI. This CDR3 is built from 13 residues. The CDR3 nucleotides are TGTGCCAGCTCACTCGGGACAGCAGATACGCAGTATTTT. Translation: CASSLGTADTQYF.

This CDR3 reads CASGLGGMNTEAFF. CDR3 sequence (DNA): TGTGCTAGTGGTTTGGGAGGGATGAACACTGAAGCTTTCTTT. The genes are TRBV12-5 and TRBJ1-1; D is unclear. CDR1 and CDR2 (germline): LGHNT, FRNRAP. With 1 base removed from V and 0 bases from J, the gap between germline ends came to 6 bases. The CDR3 is 14 amino acids.

V and J are TRBV6-2 or TRBV6-3 and TRBJ1-1, with TRBD1 identical over 9 bases. The CDR3 contains 18 residues. Per germline, CDR1 MNHEY and CDR2 SVGEGT. The V gene end was trimmed by 1 base and the J gene end by 3 bases; junction bases not matched to a gene: 12. The CDR3 coding sequence is TGTGCCAGCAGTTACTTGTACAGGGGGCGAGTTGAGGACACTGAAGCTTTCTTT. Residues: CASSYLYRGRVEDTEAFF.

The chain joins TRBV11-2 to TRBJ2-5; D gene ambiguous. The CDR3 covers 15 residues. The V and J ends lost 1 base and 2 bases respectively, with 11 bases between them. Germline CDR1 SGHAT, CDR2 FQNNGV. CDR3 protein: CASSLGVASQETQYF. CDR3 in DNA: TGTGCCAGCAGCTTAGGCGTAGCTTCTCAAGAGACCCAGTACTTC.

The rearrangement links TRBV11-2 to TRBJ2-7, with a possible D match to TRBD1 (6 bases). Between the trimmed V and J ends, which lost 2 bases and 4 bases, there was a span of 12 bases. The germline CDR1 and CDR2 sequences are SGHAT and FQNNGV. The CDR3 has 14 residues. The CDR3 sequence is CASSLTGSLYEQYV. The CDR3 DNA reads as TGTGCCAGCAGCTTAACAGGGTCCCTTTACGAGCAGTACGTC.

This sequence joins TRBV10-3 and TRBJ2-7; D is possibly TRBD2 (5 bases). The CDR3 totals 15 residues. The germline V and J ends were trimmed by 0 bases and 2 bases, with 11 bases remaining between them. The germline gives CDR1 ENHRY, CDR2 SYGVKD. CDR3 bases: TGTGCCATCAGTGAGTCCTTAGCGACCCCCTACGAGCAGTACTTC. Amino acids: CAISESLATPYEQYF.

This chain links TRBV27 with TRBJ2-7; TRBD2 matches at 8 bases. This CDR3 region has 12 residues. Germline trimming cut 6 bases from V and 6 bases from J; bases unmatched to any gene: 4. Germline V CDR1 and CDR2: MNHEY, SMNVEV (reference sequence). The CDR3 spells CASSGLAGEQYF. DNA for the CDR3: TGTGCCAGCAGCGGACTAGCCGGCGAGCAGTACTTC.

This clone has a single count. The J gene is TRBJ2-1, the V gene TRBV19, with 13 bases lining up with TRBD2. Per germline, CDR1 LNHDA and CDR2 SQIVND (reference sequence). The V and J ends lost 4 bases and 4 bases, in that order; junction bases with no gene match: 1. The CDR3 consists of 15 residues. The CDR3 protein is CASSKTSGGYNEQFF. In DNA form, the CDR3 reads TGTGCCAGTAGTAAGACTAGCGGGGGGTACAATGAGCAGTTCTTC. Filled out from reference TRBV19 and TRBJ2-1, the complete variable domain reads DGGITQSPKYLFRKEGQNVTLSCEQNLNHDAMYWYRQDPGQGLRLIYYSQIVNDFQKGDIAEGYSVSREKKESFPLTVTSAQKNPTAFYLCASSKTSGGYNEQFFGPGTRLTVL.

The chain is built from TRBV10-3 and TRBJ2-7, with D tentatively TRBD1 (5 bases). Germline V gives CDR1 ENHRY, CDR2 SYGVKD. CDR3 length: 13 residues. V was clipped by 4 bases and J by 1 base, with 8 bases between them. The CDR3 region is CAISGDSSYEQYF. CDR3 DNA sequence: TGTGCCATCAGTGGAGACAGTTCCTACGAGCAGTACTTC.

The chain uses TRBV18 and TRBJ2-1, with 10 bases aligning to TRBD1. The CDR3 spans 16 residues. Germline V lookup: CDR1 KGHSH, CDR2 LQKENI. With 6 bases clipped from V and 7 bases from J, the junction kept 12 bases outside the gene matches. DNA for the CDR3: TGTGCCAGCTCCTCCTCGACAGGGGGCGCTGGAAATGAGCAGTTCTTC. Encoded protein: CASSSSTGGAGNEQFF. The whole variable domain, filled in from reference TRBV18 and TRBJ2-1, reads NAGVMQNPRHLVRRRGQEARLRCSPMKGHSHVYWYRQLPEEGLKFMVYLQKENIIDESGMPKERFSAEFPKEGPSILRIQQVVRGDSAAYFCASSSSTGGAGNEQFFGPGTRLTVL.

V usage is TRBV29-1 and J usage is TRBJ1-4, with D uncertain. This CDR3 has 16 amino acids. Per the germline V gene, CDR1 is SQVTM and CDR2 is ANQGSEA. Trimming stripped 4 bases from V and 3 bases from J, with 18 bases between. The CDR3 DNA reads as TGCAGCGTTGGACTCCGGGCCCCGGAGGCTAATGAAAAACTGTTTTTT. It specifies CSVGLRAPEANEKLFF.

This clone is large in the sample. Other DNA sequences in this specimen translate into the identical CDR3. The genes are TRBV5-6 and TRBJ2-1; 8 nucleotides match TRBD2. This CDR3 is built from 14 residues. V lost 1 base to trimming and J lost 4 bases; unmatched junction nucleotides: 1. The germline V gene encodes CDR1 SGHDT and CDR2 YYEEEE. This CDR3 reads CASSLTSGYNEQFF. DNA of the CDR3: TGTGCCAGCAGCTTGACTAGCGGATACAATGAGCAGTTCTTC.

The rearrangement joins TRBV19 to TRBJ1-5; D call uncertain. The germline V and J ends were trimmed by 2 bases and 0 bases, with 11 bases remaining between them. CDR1 and CDR2 (germline): LNHDA, SQIVND (reference sequence). There are 16 residues in the CDR3. The CDR3 nucleotides are TGTGCCAGTAGTATAACCCCCGGGGATAGCAATCAGCCCCAGCATTTT. This codes for CASSITPGDSNQPQHF.